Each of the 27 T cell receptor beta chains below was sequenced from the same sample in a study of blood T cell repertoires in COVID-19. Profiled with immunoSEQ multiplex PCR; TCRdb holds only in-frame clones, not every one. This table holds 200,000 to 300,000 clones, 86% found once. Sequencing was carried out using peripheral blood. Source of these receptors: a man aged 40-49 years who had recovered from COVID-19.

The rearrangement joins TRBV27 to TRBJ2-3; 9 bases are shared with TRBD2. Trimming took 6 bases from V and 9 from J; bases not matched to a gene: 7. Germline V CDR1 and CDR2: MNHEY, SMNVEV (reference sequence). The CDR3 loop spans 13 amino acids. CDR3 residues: CASRRGGADTQYF. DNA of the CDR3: TGTGCCAGCAGACGCGGGGGGGCCGACACGCAGTATTTT.

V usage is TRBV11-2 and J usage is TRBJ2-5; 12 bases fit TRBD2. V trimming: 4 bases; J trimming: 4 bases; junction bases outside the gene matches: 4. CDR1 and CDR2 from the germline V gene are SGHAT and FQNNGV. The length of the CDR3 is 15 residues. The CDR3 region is CASSSPSGGVETQYF. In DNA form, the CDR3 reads TGTGCCAGCAGCTCACCTAGCGGGGGGGTAGAGACCCAGTACTTC.

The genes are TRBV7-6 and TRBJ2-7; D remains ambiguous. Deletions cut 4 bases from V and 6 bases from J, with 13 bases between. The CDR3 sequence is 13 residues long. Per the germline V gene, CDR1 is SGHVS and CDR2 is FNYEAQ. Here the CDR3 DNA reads TGTGCCAGCAGCTCTGGCATCATCAGCGAGCAGTACTTC. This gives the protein CASSSGIISEQYF.

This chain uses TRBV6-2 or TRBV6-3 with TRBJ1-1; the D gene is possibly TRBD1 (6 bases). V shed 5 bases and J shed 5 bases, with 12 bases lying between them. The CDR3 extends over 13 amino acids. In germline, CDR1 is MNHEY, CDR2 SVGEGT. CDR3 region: CASSLSGVTEAFF. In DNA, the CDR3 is TGTGCCAGCAGTCTCTCAGGGGTTACTGAAGCTTTCTTT.

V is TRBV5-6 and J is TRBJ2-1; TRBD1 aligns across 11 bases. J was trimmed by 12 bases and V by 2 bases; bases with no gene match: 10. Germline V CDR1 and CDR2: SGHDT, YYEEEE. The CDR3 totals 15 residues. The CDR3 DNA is TGTGCCAGCAGCTTACCGGGACAGGGGGAGGAGGGGCAGTTCTTC. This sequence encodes CASSLPGQGEEGQFF.

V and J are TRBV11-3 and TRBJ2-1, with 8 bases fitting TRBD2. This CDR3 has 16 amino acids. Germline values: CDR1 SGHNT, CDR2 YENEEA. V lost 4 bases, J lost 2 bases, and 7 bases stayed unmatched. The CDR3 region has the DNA TGTGCCAGCAGCTCGGCCGGGGGACTAGCCTACAATGAGCAGTTCTTC. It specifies CASSSAGGLAYNEQFF.

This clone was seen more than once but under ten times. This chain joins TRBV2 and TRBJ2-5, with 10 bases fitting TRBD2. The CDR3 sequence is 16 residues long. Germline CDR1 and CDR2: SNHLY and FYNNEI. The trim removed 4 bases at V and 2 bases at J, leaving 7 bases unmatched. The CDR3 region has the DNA TGTGCCAGCAGTGGGAGAGCGGGAGGGCTTCAAGAGACCCAGTACTTC. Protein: CASSGRAGGLQETQYF.

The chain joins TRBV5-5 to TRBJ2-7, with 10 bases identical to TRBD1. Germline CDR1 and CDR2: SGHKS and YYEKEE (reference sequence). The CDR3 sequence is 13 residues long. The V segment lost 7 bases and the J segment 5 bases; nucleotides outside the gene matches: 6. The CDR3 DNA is TGTGCCAGCTTGGGACAGGGGAAAAACGAGCAGTACTTC. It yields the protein CASLGQGKNEQYF.

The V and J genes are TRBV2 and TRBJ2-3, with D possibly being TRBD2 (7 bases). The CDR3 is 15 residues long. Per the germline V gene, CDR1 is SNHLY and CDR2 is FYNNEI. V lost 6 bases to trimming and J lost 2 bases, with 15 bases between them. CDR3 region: CASRRRGALTDTQYF. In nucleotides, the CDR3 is TGTGCCAGCAGAAGACGGGGGGCCCTCACAGATACGCAGTATTTT.

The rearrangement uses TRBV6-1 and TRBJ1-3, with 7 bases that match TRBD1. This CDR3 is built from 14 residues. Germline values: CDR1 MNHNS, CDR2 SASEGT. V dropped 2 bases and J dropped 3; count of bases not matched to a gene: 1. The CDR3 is CASSERDSGNTIYF. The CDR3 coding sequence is TGTGCCAGCAGTGAACGGGACAGTGGAAACACCATATATTTT.

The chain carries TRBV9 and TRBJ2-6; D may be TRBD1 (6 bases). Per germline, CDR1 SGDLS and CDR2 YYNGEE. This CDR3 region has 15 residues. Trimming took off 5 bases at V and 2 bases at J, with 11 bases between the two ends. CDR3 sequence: CASSPQGTGANVLTF. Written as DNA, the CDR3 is TGTGCCAGCAGTCCACAGGGCACTGGGGCCAACGTCCTGACTTTC.

The CDR3 spells CASRRPGGNTEAFF. The CDR3 DNA is TGTGCCAGCAGGCGACCGGGGGGAAACACTGAAGCTTTCTTT. This chain joins TRBV6-5 and TRBJ1-1; D is perhaps TRBD1 (5 bases). With 6 bases removed from V and 2 bases from J, the gap between germline ends came to 13 bases. The germline V gene has CDR1 MNHEY and CDR2 SVGAGI. The CDR3 sequence is 14 residues long.

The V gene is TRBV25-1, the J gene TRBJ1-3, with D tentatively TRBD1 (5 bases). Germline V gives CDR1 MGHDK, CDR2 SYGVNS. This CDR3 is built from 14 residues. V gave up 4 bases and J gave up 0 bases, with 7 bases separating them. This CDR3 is CASSGGHSGNTIYF. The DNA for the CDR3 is TGTGCCAGCAGTGGGGGCCACTCTGGAAACACCATATATTTT.

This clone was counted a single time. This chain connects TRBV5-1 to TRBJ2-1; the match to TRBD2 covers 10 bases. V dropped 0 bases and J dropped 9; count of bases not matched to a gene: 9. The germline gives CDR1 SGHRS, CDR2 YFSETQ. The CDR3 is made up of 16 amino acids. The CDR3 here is CASSLGQREGRSEQFF. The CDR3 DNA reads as TGCGCCAGCAGCTTGGGGCAGCGGGAGGGCCGATCTGAGCAGTTCTTC.

CDR3 sequence: CSVLGRGQGEQYF. The CDR3 DNA reads as TGCAGCGTTCTCGGTAGGGGACAAGGCGAGCAGTACTTC. This sequence joins TRBV29-1 and TRBJ2-7, with D tentatively TRBD1 (6 bases). The V gene lost 5 bases and the J gene lost 6 bases, with 17 bases spanning the gap. Germline V gene data show CDR1 as SQVTM and CDR2 as ANQGSEA. The CDR3 consists of 13 residues.

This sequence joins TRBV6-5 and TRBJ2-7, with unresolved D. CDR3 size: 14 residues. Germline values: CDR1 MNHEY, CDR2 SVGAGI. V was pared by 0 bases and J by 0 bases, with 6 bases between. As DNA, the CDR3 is TGTGCCAGCAGTTACTCGGCAGACTCCTACGAGCAGTACTTC. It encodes CASSYSADSYEQYF.

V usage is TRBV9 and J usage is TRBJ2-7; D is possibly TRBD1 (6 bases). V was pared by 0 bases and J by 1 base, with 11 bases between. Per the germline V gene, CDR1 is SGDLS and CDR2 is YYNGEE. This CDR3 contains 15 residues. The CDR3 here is CASSVGTESSYEQYF. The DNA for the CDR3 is TGTGCCAGCAGCGTAGGGACAGAGTCTTCCTACGAGCAGTACTTC.

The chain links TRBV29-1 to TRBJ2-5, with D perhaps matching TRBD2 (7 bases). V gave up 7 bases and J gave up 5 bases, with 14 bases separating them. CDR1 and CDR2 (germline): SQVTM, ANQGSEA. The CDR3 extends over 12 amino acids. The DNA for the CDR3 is TGCAGCGGAGGGGGGGACAAGGAGACCCAGTACTTC. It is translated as CSGGGDKETQYF.

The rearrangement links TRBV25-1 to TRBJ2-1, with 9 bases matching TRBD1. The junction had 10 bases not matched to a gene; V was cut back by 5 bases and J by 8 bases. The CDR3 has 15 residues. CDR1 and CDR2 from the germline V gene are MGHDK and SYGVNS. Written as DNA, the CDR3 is TGTGCCAGCAGTAACCCCGGGACAGGGTACCATGAGCAGTTCTTC. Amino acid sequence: CASSNPGTGYHEQFF.

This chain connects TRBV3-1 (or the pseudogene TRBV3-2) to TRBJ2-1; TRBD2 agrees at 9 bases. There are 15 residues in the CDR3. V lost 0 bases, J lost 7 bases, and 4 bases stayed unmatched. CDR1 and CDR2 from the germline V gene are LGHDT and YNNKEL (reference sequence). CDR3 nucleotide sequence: TGTGCCAGCAGCCAAGATATACTAGCGGGTAATGAGCAGTTCTTC. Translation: CASSQDILAGNEQFF.

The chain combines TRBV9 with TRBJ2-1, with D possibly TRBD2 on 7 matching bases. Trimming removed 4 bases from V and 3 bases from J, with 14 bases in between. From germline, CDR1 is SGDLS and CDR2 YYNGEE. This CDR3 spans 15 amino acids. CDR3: CASSSTGGIYNEQFF. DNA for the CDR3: TGTGCCAGCAGCTCGACGGGGGGCATCTACAATGAGCAGTTCTTC.

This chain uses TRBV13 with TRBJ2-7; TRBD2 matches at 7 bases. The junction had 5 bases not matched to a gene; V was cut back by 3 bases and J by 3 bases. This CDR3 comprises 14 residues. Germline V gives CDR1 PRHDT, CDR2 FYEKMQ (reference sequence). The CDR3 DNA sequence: TGTGCCAGCAGCTTCAGCGGGGTGGTCTACGAGCAGTACTTC. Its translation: CASSFSGVVYEQYF.

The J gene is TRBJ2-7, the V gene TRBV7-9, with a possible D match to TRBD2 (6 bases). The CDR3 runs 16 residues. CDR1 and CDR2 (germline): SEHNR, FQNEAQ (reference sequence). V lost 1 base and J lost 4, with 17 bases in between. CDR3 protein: CASSLGGGGIAYEQYF. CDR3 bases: TGTGCCAGCAGCTTAGGGGGTGGCGGGATTGCTTACGAGCAGTACTTC. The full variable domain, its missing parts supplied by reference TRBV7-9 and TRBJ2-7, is DTGVSQNPRHKITKRGQNVTFRCDPISEHNRLYWYRQTLGQGPEFLTYFQNEAQLEKSRLLSDRFSAERPKGSFSTLEIQRTEQGDSAMYLCASSLGGGGIAYEQYFGPGTRLTVT.

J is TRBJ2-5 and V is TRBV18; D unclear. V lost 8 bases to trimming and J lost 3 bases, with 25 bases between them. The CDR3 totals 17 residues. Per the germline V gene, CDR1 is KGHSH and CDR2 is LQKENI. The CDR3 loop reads CASQNYVGFGTEETQYF. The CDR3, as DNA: TGTGCCAGCCAAAATTATGTTGGATTTGGTACAGAAGAGACCCAGTACTTC.

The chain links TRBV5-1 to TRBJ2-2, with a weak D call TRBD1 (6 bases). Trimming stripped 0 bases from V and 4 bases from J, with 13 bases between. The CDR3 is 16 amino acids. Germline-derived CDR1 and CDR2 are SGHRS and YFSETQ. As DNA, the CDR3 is TGCGCCAGCAGCTTGGGGGGGCTCTCGGGCACCGGGGAGCTGTTTTTT. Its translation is CASSLGGLSGTGELFF.

The CDR3 sequence: CAIRAGGYEQYF. The CDR3 DNA sequence: TGTGCCATCCGAGCAGGGGGCTACGAGCAGTACTTC. V gene TRBV2 combines with J gene TRBJ2-7; TRBD1 agrees at 7 bases. The CDR3 loop spans 12 amino acids. Trimming cost V 10 bases and J 3 bases; bases outside gene matches: 6. In germline, CDR1 is SNHLY, CDR2 FYNNEI.

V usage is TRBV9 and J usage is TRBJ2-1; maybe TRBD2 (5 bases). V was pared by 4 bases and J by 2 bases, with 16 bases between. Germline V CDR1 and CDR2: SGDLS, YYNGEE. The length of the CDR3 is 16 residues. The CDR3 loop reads CASSPPDLIAYNEQFF. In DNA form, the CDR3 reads TGTGCCAGCAGCCCCCCGGACTTAATCGCCTACAATGAGCAGTTCTTC.